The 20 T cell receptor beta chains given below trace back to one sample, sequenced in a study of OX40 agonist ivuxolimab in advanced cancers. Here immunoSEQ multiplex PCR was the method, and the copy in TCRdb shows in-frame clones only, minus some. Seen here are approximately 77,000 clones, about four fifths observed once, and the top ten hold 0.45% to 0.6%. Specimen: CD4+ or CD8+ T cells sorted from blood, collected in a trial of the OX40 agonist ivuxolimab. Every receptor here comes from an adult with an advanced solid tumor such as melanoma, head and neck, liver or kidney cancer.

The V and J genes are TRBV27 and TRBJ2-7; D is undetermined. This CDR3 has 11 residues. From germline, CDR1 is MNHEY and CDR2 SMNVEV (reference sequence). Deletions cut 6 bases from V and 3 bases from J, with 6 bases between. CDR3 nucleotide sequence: TGTGCCAGCAGCAAAGGCTACGAGCAGTACTTC. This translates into CASSKGYEQYF.

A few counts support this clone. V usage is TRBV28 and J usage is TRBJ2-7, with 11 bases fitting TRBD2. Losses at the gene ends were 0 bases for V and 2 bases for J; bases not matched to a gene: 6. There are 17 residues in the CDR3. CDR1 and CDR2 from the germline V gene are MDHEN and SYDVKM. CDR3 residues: CASSLWRGTSGPYEQYF. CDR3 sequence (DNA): TGTGCCAGCAGTTTATGGAGGGGGACTAGCGGTCCCTACGAGCAGTACTTC.

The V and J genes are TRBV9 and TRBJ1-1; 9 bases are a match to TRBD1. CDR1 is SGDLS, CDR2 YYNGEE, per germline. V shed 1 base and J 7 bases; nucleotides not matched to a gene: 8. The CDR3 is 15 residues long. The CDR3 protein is CASSVWDREAGEAFF. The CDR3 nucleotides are TGTGCCAGCAGCGTATGGGACAGGGAGGCGGGTGAAGCTTTCTTT.

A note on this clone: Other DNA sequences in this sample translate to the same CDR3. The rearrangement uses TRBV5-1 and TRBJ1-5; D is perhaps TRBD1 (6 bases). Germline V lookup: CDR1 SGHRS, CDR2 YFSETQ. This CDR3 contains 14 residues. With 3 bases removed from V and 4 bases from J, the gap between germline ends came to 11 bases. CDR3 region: CASSSGEGNQPQHF. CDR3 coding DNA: TGCGCCAGCAGCTCAGGGGAGGGTAATCAGCCCCAGCATTTT.

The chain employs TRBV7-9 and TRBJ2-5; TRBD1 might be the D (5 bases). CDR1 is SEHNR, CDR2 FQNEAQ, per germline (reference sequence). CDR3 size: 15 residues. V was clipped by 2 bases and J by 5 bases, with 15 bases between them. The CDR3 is CASSLNSREAETQYF. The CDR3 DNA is TGTGCCAGCAGCTTAAATAGCAGGGAAGCGGAGACCCAGTACTTC.

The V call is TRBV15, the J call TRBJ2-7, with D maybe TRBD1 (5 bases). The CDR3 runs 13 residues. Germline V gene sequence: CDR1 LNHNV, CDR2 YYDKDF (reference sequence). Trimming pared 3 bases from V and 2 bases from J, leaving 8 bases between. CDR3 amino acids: CATSRQGPYEQYF. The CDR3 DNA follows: TGTGCCACCAGCAGGCAGGGCCCCTACGAGCAGTACTTC.

The CDR3 reads CASSPREPSGNTIYF. CDR3 in DNA: TGTGCCAGCAGCCCCAGGGAACCTTCTGGAAACACCATATATTTT. The chain is built from TRBV14 and TRBJ1-3; a weak D match, TRBD1 (5 bases). CDR3 length equals 15 residues. Germline loops: CDR1 SGHDN, CDR2 FVKESK. V lost 4 bases and J lost 1, with 11 bases in between.

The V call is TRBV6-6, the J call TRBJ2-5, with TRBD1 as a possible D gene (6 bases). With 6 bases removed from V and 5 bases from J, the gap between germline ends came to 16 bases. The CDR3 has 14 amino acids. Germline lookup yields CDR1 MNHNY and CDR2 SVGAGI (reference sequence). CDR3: CASSFQGSGETQYF. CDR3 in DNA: TGTGCCAGCAGCTTTCAGGGGAGTGGGGAGACCCAGTACTTC.

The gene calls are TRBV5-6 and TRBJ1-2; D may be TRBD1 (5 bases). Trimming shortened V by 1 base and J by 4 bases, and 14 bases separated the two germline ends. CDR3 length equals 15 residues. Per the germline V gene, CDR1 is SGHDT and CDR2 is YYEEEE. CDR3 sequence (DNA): TGTGCCAGCAGCTTGCGACAGTTTCCACGCTATGGCTACACCTTC. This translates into CASSLRQFPRYGYTF.

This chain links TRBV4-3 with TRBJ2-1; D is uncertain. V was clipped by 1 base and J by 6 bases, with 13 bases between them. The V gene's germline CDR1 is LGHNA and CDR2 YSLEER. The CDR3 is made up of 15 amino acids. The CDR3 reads CASSQAAQRSNEQFF. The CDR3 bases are TGCGCCAGCAGCCAAGCCGCACAAAGGAGCAATGAGCAGTTCTTC.

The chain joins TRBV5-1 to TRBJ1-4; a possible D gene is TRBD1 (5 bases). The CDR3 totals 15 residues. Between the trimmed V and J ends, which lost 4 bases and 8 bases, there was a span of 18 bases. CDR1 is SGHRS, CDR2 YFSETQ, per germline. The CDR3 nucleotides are TGCGCCAGCAGCCCTAATGGGGACCTGGGAGAAAAACTGTTTTTT. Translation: CASSPNGDLGEKLFF.

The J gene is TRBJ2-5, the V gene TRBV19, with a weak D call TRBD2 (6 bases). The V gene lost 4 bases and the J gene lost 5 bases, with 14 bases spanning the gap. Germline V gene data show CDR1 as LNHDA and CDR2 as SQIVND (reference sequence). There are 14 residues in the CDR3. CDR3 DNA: TGTGCCAGTAGTACCCCGCTCGGAGGGGAGACCCAGTACTTC. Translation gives CASSTPLGGETQYF.

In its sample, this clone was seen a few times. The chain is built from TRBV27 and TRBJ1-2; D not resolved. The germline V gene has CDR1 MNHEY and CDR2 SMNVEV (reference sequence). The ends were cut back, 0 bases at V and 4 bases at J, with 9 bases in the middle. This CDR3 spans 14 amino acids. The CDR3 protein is CASSLSRSFYGYTF. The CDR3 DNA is TGTGCCAGCAGTTTATCAAGGTCGTTCTATGGCTACACCTTC.

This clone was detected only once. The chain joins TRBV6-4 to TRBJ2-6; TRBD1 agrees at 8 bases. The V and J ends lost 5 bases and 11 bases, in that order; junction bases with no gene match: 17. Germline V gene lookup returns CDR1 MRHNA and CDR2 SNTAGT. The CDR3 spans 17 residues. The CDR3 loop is CASSPNPGTGVSDVLTF. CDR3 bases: TGTGCCAGCAGTCCGAATCCCGGGACAGGTGTCTCGGACGTCCTGACTTTC.

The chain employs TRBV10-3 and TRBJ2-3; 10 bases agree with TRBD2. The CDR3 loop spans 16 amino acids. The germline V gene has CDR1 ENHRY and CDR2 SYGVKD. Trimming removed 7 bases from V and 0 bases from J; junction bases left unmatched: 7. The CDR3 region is CAITDQLAGSTDTQYF. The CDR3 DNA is TGTGCCATCACCGACCAACTAGCGGGGAGCACAGATACGCAGTATTTT.

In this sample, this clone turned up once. In DNA, the CDR3 is TGCGCCAGCAAGACCGGGACAGGGTGGTCCGGGGAGCTGTTTTTT. Protein sequence: CASKTGTGWSGELFF. The gene calls are TRBV5-1 and TRBJ2-2; 9 nucleotides match TRBD1. Germline V CDR1 and CDR2: SGHRS, YFSETQ. Trimming cost V 6 bases and J 6 bases; bases outside gene matches: 9. The CDR3 extends over 15 amino acids.

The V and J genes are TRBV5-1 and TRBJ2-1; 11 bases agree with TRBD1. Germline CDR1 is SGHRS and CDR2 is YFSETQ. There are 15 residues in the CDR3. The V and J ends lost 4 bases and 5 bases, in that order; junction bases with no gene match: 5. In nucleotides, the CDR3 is TGCGCCAGCAGCCCCGGACAGGGGGCCCACAATGAGCAGTTCTTC. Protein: CASSPGQGAHNEQFF.

The CDR3 protein is CAIGVGHGTEAFF. In DNA, the CDR3 is TGTGCCATAGGAGTGGGGCATGGAACTGAAGCTTTCTTT. The V gene is TRBV10-3, the J gene TRBJ1-1; a weak D match, TRBD1 (5 bases). This CDR3 is built from 13 residues. The germline gives CDR1 ENHRY, CDR2 SYGVKD. Trimming shortened V by 9 bases and J by 5 bases, and 16 bases separated the two germline ends.

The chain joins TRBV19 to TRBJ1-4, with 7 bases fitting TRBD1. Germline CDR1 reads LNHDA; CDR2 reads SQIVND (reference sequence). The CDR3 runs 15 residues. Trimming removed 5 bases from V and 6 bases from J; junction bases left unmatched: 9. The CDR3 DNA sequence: TGTGCCAGTAGTCTCCAGACAGGGAGCGATGAAAAACTGTTTTTT. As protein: CASSLQTGSDEKLFF.

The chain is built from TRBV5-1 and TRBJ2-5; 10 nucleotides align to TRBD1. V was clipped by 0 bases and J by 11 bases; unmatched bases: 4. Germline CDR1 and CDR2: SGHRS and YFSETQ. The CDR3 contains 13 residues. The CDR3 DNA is TGCGCCAGCAGCTTGGGGCGGGACAGGGGTCAGTACTTC. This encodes CASSLGRDRGQYF.